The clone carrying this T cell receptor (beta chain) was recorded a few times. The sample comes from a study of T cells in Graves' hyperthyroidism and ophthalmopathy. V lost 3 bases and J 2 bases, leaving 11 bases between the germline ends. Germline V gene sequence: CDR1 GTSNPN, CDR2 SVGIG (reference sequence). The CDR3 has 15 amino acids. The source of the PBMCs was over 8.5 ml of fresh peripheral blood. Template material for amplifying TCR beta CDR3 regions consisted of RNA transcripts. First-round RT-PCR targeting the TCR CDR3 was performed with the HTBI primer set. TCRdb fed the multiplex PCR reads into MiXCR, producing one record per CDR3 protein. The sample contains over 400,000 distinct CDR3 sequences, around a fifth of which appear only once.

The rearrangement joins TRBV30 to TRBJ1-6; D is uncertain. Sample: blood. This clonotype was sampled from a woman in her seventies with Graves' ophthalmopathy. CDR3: CAWRAGATYNSPLHF. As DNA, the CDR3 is TGTGCCTGGAGGGCCGGAGCAACCTATAATTCACCCCTCCACTTT.